One T cell receptor beta chain is described in this entry. Other DNA sequences in this specimen translate into the identical CDR3. These data come from a study of blood T cell repertoires in COVID-19. On the study more broadly: T cells, B-cell-depleted T cells, or PBMCs provided the cDNA or gDNA that served as material.

Per the original data handling: Estimation of nucleated cell counts was performed using reference gene primer amplification. The assay was immunoSEQ multiplex PCR, and TCRdb's table has in-frame clones only and misses some. The DNA was the basis for D and trimming; V, J and clone size are from that table. The table lists under 450,000 clones, 89% of them singletons. Germline V gene lookup returns CDR1 SGHRS and CDR2 YFSETQ. V trimming: 4 bases; J trimming: 2 bases; junction bases outside the gene matches: 5. This CDR3 spans 14 amino acids. Followed longitudinally, the Seattle patients had been enrolled during active infection.

The J gene is TRBJ1-2, the V gene TRBV5-1, with 7 positions matching TRBD1. Sequenced: peripheral blood. This sequence originates from a woman aged 40 to 50 with COVID-19, enrolled during active disease. In nucleotides, the CDR3 is TGCGCCAGCAGCCCCGGGACAGCAAACTATGGCTACACCTTC. This translates into CASSPGTANYGYTF.